This T cell receptor (beta chain) comes out of a study of shared clonotypes between healthy human individuals. Selected positively for CCR7 and CD45RO-negative, naive CD8 cells excluded terminally differentiated effector memory CD45RA+ cells. CDR1 and CDR2 from the germline V gene are SQVTM and ANQGSEA. V lost 5 bases, J lost 4 bases, and 8 bases lay in between. The CDR3 runs to 12 residues. This clone was observed a single time. Profiled with immunoSEQ multiplex PCR; TCRdb holds only in-frame clones, not every one. The table records millions of clones, about 95% of them present only once. The receptor's source is a man aged 18 to 30 in good health. Sequencing used naive CD8+ T cells sorted from blood. The V call is TRBV29-1, the J call TRBJ2-2, with a tentative D call TRBD2 (5 bases). The DNA for the CDR3 is TGCAGCGTTTTGGGAGCCACCGGGGAGCTGTTTTTT. It codes for CSVLGATGELFF.